The source of this TCR beta chain is a study of control samples from healthy donors and cancer patients. After removal of 3 bases from V and 7 bases from J, the junction contained 5 bases not matched to a gene. Germline values: CDR1 KGHSH, CDR2 LQKENI. The CDR3 runs 14 residues. Measured with immunoSEQ multiplex PCR; TCRdb has only the in-frame clones, and not every one. The sample holds tens of thousands of clones; about 88% are singletons and the top ten take approximately 7%. This clone was detected only a few times. V is TRBV18 and J is TRBJ1-5; 8 bases align to TRBD1. Sequenced input: blood. The receptor comes from a man in his fifties in good health. The CDR3 loop reads CASSPMDRDQPQHF. CDR3 sequence (DNA): TGTGCCAGCTCACCGATGGACAGGGACCAGCCCCAGCATTTT.